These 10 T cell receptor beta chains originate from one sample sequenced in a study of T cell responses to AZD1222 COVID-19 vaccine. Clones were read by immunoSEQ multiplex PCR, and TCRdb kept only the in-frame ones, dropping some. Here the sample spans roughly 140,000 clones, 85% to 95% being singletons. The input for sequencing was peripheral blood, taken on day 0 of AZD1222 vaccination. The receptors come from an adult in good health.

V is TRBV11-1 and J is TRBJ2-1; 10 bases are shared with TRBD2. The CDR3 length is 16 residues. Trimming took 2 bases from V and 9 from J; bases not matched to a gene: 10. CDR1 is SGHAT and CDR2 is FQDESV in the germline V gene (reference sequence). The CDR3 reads CASSLLPSGSFAEQFF. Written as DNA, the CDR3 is TGTGCCAGCAGCTTACTTCCTAGCGGGAGTTTCGCTGAGCAGTTCTTC.

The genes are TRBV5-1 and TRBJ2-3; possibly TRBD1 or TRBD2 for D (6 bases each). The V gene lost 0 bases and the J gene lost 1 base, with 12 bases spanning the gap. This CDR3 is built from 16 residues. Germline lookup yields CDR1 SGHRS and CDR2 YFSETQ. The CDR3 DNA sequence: TGCGCCAGCAGCTTGGTGAGGGGGGCTGGCACAGATACGCAGTATTTT. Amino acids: CASSLVRGAGTDTQYF.

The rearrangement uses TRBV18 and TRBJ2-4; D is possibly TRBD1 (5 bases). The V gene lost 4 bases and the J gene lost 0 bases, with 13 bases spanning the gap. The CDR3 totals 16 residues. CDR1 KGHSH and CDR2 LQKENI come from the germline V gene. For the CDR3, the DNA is TGTGCCAGCTCACTACAGGTTTTACTAGCCAAAAACATTCAGTACTTC. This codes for CASSLQVLLAKNIQYF.

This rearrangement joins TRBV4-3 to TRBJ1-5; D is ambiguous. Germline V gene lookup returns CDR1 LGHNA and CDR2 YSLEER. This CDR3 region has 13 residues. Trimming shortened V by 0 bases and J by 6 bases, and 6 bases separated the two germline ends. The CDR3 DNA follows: TGCGCCAGCAGCCAAGAGCTAAGTCAGCCCCAGCATTTT. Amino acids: CASSQELSQPQHF.

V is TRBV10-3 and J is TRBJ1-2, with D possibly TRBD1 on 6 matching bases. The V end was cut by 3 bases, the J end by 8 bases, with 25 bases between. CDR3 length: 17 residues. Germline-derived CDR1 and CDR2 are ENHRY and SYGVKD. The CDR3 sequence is CAISEGGAGARRKGYTF. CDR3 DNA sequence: TGTGCCATCAGTGAAGGAGGAGCGGGGGCGCGGCGGAAAGGCTACACCTTC.

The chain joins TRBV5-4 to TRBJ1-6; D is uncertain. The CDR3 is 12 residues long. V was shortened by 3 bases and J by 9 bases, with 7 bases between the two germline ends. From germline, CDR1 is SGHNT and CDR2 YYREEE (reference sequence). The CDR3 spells CASSSTSSPLHF. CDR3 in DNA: TGTGCCAGCAGCTCGACTAGTTCACCCCTCCACTTT.

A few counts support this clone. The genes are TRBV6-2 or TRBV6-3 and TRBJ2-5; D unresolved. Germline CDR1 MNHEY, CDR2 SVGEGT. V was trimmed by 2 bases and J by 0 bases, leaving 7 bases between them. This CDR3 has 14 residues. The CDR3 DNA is TGTGCCAGCAGTTACGGCACGGACCAAGAGACCCAGTACTTC. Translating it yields CASSYGTDQETQYF.

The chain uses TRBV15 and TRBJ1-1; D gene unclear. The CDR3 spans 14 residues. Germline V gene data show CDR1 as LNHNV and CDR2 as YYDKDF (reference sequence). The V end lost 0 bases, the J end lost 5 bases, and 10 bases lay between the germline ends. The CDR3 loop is CATSRDQKATEAFF. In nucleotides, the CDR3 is TGTGCCACCAGCAGAGATCAAAAGGCTACTGAAGCTTTCTTT.

The DNA for the CDR3 is TGTGCCAGCTCACCCCGGGAAGGATATGGCTACACCTTC. It codes for CASSPREGYGYTF. This chain uses TRBV18 with TRBJ1-2; D ambiguous. This CDR3 is 13 amino acids long. Germline CDR1 reads KGHSH; CDR2 reads LQKENI. Trimming shortened V by 3 bases and J by 5 bases, and 10 bases separated the two germline ends.

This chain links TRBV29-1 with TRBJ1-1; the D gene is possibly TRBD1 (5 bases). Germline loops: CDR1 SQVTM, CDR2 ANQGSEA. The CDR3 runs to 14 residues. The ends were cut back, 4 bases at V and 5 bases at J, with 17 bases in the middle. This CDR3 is CSVVGGMRGTEAFF. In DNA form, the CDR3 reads TGCAGCGTTGTGGGGGGGATGAGGGGTACTGAAGCTTTCTTT.